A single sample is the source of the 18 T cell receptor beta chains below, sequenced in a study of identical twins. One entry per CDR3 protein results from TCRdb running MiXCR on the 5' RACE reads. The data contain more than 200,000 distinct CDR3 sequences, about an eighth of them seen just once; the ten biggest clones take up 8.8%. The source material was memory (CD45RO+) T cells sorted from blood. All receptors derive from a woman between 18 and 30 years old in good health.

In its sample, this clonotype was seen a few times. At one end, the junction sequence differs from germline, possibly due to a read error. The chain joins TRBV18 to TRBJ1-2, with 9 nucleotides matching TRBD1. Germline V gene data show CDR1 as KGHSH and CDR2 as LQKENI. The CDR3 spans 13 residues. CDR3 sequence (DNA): TGTGCCAGCTCTCCACGACAGGGGGAAGGCTACACCTTC. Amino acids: CASSPRQGEGYTF.

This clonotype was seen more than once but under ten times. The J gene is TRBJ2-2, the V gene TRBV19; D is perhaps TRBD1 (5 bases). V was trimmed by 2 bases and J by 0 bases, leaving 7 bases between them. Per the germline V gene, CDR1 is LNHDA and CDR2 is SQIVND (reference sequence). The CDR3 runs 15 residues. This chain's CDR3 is CASSIIGANTGELFF. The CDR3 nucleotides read TGTGCCAGTAGTATAATAGGGGCGAACACCGGGGAGCTGTTTTTT.

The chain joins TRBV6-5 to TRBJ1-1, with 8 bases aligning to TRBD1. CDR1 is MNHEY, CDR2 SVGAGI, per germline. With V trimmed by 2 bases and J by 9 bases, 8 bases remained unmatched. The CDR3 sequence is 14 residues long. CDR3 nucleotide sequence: TGTGCCAGCAGTTACGAAGGACAGGGTGGTAAAGCTTTCTTT. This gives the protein CASSYEGQGGKAFF.

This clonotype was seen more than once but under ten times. The CDR3 protein is CASSLVGGVGNTIYF. As DNA, the CDR3 is TGCGCCAGCAGCTTGGTGGGGGGCGTCGGAAACACCATATATTTT. This chain joins TRBV5-1 and TRBJ1-3; tentatively, D is TRBD1 (6 bases). Germline loops: CDR1 SGHRS, CDR2 YFSETQ. The CDR3 loop spans 15 amino acids. The V and J ends lost 0 bases and 4 bases respectively, with 11 bases between them.

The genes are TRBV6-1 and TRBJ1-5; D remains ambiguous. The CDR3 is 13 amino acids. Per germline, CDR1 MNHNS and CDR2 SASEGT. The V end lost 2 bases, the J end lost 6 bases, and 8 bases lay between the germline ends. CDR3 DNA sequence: TGTGCCAGCAGTGAAAGTCACACTCAGCCCCAGCATTTT. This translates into CASSESHTQPQHF.

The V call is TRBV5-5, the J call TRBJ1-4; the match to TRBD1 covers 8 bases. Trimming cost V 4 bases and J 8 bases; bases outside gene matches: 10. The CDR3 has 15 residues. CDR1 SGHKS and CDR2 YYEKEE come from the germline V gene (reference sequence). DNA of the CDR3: TGTGCCAGCAGCATATCTCAGGGGGCGTGGGAAAAACTGTTTTTT. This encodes CASSISQGAWEKLFF.

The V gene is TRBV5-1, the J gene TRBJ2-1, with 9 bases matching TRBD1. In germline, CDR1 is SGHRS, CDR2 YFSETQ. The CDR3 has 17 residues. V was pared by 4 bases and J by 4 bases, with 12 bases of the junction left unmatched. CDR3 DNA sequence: TGCGCCAGCAGCCCAAACTCACCGGGACAGGGATACAATGAGCAGTTCTTC. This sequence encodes CASSPNSPGQGYNEQFF.

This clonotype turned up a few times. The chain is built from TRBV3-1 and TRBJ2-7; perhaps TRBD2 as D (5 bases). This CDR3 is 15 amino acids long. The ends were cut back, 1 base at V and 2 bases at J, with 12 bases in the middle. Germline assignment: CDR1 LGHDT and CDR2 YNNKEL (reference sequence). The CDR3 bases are TGTGCCAGCAGCCAAGCTTTACTAGGGCCCTACGAGCAGTACTTC. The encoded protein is CASSQALLGPYEQYF.

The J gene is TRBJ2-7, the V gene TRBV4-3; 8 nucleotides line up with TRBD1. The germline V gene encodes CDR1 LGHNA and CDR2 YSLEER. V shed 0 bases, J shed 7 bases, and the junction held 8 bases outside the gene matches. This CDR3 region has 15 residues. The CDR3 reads CASSQDGRGRREQYF. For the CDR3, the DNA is TGCGCCAGCAGCCAAGATGGCAGGGGGCGGCGAGAGCAGTACTTC.

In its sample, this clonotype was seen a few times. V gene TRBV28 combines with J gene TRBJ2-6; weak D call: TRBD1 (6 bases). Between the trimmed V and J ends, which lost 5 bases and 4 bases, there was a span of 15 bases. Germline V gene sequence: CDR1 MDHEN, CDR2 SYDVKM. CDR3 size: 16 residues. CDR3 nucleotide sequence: TGTGCCAGCAGTCTCTTGGGGGCGCGGGGGGCCAACGTCCTGACTTTC. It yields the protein CASSLLGARGANVLTF.

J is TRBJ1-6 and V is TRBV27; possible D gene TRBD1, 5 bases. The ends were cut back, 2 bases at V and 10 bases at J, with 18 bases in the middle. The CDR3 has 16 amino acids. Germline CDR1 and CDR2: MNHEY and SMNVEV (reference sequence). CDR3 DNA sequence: TGTGCCAGCAGTTTAGCGGGGACCACCAAGGGATCACCCCTCCACTTT. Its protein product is CASSLAGTTKGSPLHF.

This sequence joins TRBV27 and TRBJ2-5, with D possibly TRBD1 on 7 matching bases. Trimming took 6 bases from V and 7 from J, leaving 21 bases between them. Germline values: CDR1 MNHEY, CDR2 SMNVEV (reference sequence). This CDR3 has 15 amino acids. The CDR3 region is CASSIGKTGRGTQYF. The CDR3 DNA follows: TGTGCCAGCAGCATAGGGAAGACAGGGCGGGGGACCCAGTACTTC.

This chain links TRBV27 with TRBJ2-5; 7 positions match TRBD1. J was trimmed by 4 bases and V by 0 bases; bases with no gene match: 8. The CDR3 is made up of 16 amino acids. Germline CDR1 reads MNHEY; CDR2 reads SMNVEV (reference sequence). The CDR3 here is CASSLSFLGGRETQYF. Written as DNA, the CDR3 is TGTGCCAGCAGTTTATCGTTTTTAGGGGGCCGAGAGACCCAGTACTTC.

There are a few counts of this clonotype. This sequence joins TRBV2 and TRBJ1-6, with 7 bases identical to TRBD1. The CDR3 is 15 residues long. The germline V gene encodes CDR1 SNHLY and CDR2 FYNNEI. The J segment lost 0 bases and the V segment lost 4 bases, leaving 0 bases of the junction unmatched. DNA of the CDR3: TGTGCCAGCAGTGGGGACAGCTCCTATAATTCACCCCTCCACTTT. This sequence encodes CASSGDSSYNSPLHF.

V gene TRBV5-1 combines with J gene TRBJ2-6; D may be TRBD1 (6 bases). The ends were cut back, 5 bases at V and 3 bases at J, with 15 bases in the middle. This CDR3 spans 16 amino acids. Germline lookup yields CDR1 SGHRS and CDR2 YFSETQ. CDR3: CASSQGLNSGANVLTF. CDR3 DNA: TGCGCCAGCAGTCAGGGGCTTAACAGTGGGGCCAACGTCCTGACTTTC.

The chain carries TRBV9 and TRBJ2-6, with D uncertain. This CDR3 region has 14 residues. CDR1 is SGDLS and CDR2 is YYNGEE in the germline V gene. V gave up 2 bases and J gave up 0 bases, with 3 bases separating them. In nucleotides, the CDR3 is TGTGCCAGCAGCGTCCACTCTGGGGCCAACGTCCTGACTTTC. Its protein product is CASSVHSGANVLTF.

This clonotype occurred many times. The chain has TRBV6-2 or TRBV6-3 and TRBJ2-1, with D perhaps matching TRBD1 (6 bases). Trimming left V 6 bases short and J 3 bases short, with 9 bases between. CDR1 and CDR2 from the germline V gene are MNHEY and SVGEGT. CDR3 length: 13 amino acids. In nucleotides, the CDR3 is TGTGCCAGCAGCCAGGACAGCTACAATGAGCAGTTCTTC. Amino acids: CASSQDSYNEQFF.

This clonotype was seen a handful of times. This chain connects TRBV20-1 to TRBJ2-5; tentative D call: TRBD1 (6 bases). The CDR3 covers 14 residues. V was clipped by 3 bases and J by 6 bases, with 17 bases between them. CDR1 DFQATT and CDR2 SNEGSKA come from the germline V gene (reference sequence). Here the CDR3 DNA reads TGCAGTGCTAGCGAAGGCAGGGGATATCAGACCCAGTACTTC. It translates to CSASEGRGYQTQYF.